Listed below are T cell receptor beta chains from one sample, sequenced in a study of cytomegalovirus exposure and HLA in healthy donors. Assay used: immunoSEQ multiplex PCR; TCRdb lists only in-frame clones, some missing. The table records 150,000 or so clones, about four fifths of them present only once. Sequenced sample: PBMCs. The origin of the receptors is a woman in her late teens or twenties in good health and CMV-seronegative. CDR3s include the opening cysteine and the closing phenylalanine or tryptophan. The D gene is left open where the match is weak. Clone size, where shown, is once, few, many, or a class for clones that have expanded.

>few|TRBV5-4|TRBJ2-4|TRBD1
TGTGCCAGCAGCTTGGGTGGCTTGGGACAGGGGGCGCGGAACATTCAGTACTTC
CASSLGGLGQGARNIQYF
>-|TRBV21-1|TRBJ1-1|-
TGTGCCAGCAGCAAAGCTAAGCCGGAATCGCAGAGGACAGGTAATGCTCTTAGCACTGAAGCTTTCTTT
CASSKAKPESQRTGNALSTEAFF
>-|TRBV9|TRBJ2-5|-
TGTGCCAGCAGCCCTCACTCAGGTTCGAGGACCCAGTACTTC
CASSPHSGSRTQYF
>few|TRBV15|TRBJ2-1|-
TGTGCCACCAGCAGAGGTGGGGCGGGATCCAAGAATGAGCAGTTCTTC
CATSRGGAGSKNEQFF
>-|TRBV27|TRBJ2-7|TRBD1
TGTGCCAGCAGTTCCAATTCAGGGGGCCCGGGTTCGGAGCAGTACTTC
CASSSNSGGPGSEQYF
>-|TRBV29-1|TRBJ1-3|-
TGCAGCGTTACAGGGAGGGCTGGAAACACCATATATTTT
CSVTGRAGNTIYF
>-|TRBV7-3|TRBJ1-1|-
TGTGCCAGCAGCCCCGGACAGAACACTGAAGCTTTCTTT
CASSPGQNTEAFF
>once|TRBV5-1|TRBJ1-1|-
TGCGCCAGCAGCGTCGACCCACAGGGAGATACTGAAGCTTTCTTT
CASSVDPQGDTEAFF
>-|TRBV28|TRBJ1-4|-
TGTGCCAGCAGTTCGCTCTCCTTGCGGGAAAAACTGTTTTTT
CASSSLSLREKLFF
>once|TRBV11-2|TRBJ1-1|TRBD1
TGTGCCAGCAGCTTACAGGGGGCGACTGAAGCTTTCTTT
CASSLQGATEAFF
>-|TRBV9|TRBJ2-3|TRBD1
TGTGCCAGCAGCGCGACAGGGCTTGGCACAGATACGCAGTATTTT
CASSATGLGTDTQYF
>-|TRBV5-6|TRBJ2-7|TRBD1
TGTGCCAGCAGCTTGGACAGGGGGTTTGGGGAGCAGTACTTC
CASSLDRGFGEQYF
>-|TRBV7-8|TRBJ2-7|TRBD2
TGTGCCAGCAGCTCGCAGATAGCGGGGTACACCTACGAGCAGTACTTC
CASSSQIAGYTYEQYF
>-|TRBV27|TRBJ1-5|-
TGTGCCAGCAGGGGAGGGGTTCCCAATCAGCCCCAGCATTTT
CASRGGVPNQPQHF
>-|TRBV28|TRBJ2-3|-
TGTGCCAGCAGGAACGGACAGAGCACAGATACGCAGTATTTT
CASRNGQSTDTQYF
>-|TRBV2|TRBJ2-7|TRBD1
TGTGCCAGCCTATTCCGGGACAGGGCCGCCGAGCAGTACTTC
CASLFRDRAAEQYF
>-|TRBV5-1|TRBJ2-2|TRBD1
TGCGCCAGCAGCTTGGAATGGACAGGGATCGGCACCGGGGAGCTGTTTTTT
CASSLEWTGIGTGELFF
>-|TRBV4-2|TRBJ1-3|TRBD1
TGTGCCAGCAGCCAAGATGGGACAGGGGCAGAAAGTCTCTCTGGAAACACCATATATTTT
CASSQDGTGAESLSGNTIYF
>few|TRBV7-8|TRBJ2-7|-
TGTGCCAGCAGCCGACAGTTGCGCTCCTACGAGCAGTACTTC
CASSRQLRSYEQYF
>-|TRBV28|TRBJ2-2|TRBD1
TGTGCCAGCAGACCCCTCTCATGGGCCCGGGCCGCAGGGGGGAACACCGGGGAGCTGTTTTTT
CASRPLSWARAAGGNTGELFF
>-|TRBV2|TRBJ2-1|-
TGTGCCAGCAGCGGCGGGAACTACAATGAGCAGTTCTTC
CASSGGNYNEQFF
>-|TRBV5-1|TRBJ1-1|-
TGCGCCAGCAGCTTACAGGGAGACAACACTGAAGCTTTCTTT
CASSLQGDNTEAFF
>-|TRBV7-9|TRBJ2-7|-
TGTGCCAGCAGCTTAGTCGCAGGGGCGACTTACGAGCAGTACTTC
CASSLVAGATYEQYF
>-|TRBV6-1|TRBJ2-7|-
TGTGCCAGCAGTGAAGAGCGCAGGGCCCCCCCCTACGAGCAGTACTTC
CASSEERRAPPYEQYF
>-|TRBV30|TRBJ1-2|TRBD1
TGTGCCTGGAGTGAAGGGACAGGGCTTTTAGCTAACTATGGCTACACCTTC
CAWSEGTGLLANYGYTF
>few|TRBV11-1|TRBJ1-2|-
TGTGCCAGCAGCCACGGGATGGGCTATGGCTACACCTTC
CASSHGMGYGYTF
>-|TRBV7-9|TRBJ1-3|TRBD1
TGTGCCAGCAGCCGACCGGGACAGGGCCCCAGCCAGTCTGGAAACACCATATATTTT
CASSRPGQGPSQSGNTIYF
>once|TRBV2|TRBJ2-1|-
TGTGCCAGCAGGGGACACTTCTATGAGCAGTTCTTC
CASRGHFYEQFF
>-|TRBV11-2|TRBJ2-7|-
TGTGCCAGCAGCCCCAGCCCGGAGCCTGCCTACGAGCAGTACTTC
CASSPSPEPAYEQYF
>-|TRBV11-3|TRBJ1-4|TRBD1
TGTGCCAGCAGCCGAGGGACAGGGGTTGTGGAAAAACTGTTTTTT
CASSRGTGVVEKLFF
>-|TRBV29-1|TRBJ2-2|-
TGCAGCGTTGGGGAGGCAGGGAGCACCGGGGAGCTGTTTTTT
CSVGEAGSTGELFF
>once|TRBV2|TRBJ2-2|TRBD1
TGTGCCAGCAGCCCAGACAGGGGGCGAACCGGGGAGCTGTTTTTT
CASSPDRGRTGELFF
>-|TRBV7-9|TRBJ1-1|-
TGTGCCAGCAGCTGGATAACAGGTGTGAACACTGAAGCTTTCTTT
CASSWITGVNTEAFF
>-|TRBV6-4|TRBJ2-1|TRBD2
TGTGCCAGCAGAGGACTAGCGGCGGGGGGTGAGCAGTTCTTC
CASRGLAAGGEQFF
>-|TRBV11-3|TRBJ2-2|TRBD1
TGTGCCAGCAGCTTATACTCCGGGACAGACACCGGGGAGCTGTTTTTT
CASSLYSGTDTGELFF
>few|TRBV19|TRBJ2-2|TRBD2
TGTGCCAGTAGTATAAATCTAGCGGGAGGGACCGGGGAGCTGTTTTTT
CASSINLAGGTGELFF
>-|TRBV27|TRBJ2-7|TRBD1
TGTGCCAGCAGTTTATTGTCGGGACAGTATAACGAGCAGTACTTC
CASSLLSGQYNEQYF
>-|TRBV29-1|TRBJ1-2|-
TGCAGCGTCCCTTATTCGGTTTCTGGCTACACCTTC
CSVPYSVSGYTF
>-|TRBV18|TRBJ2-7|TRBD1
TGTGCCAGCTCACCAGGGACAGGGCGCTACGAGCAGTACTTC
CASSPGTGRYEQYF
>-|TRBV4-1|TRBJ1-5|TRBD1
TGCGCCAGCAGCCAAGACCGGGGACAGCGAAATCAGCCCCAGCATTTT
CASSQDRGQRNQPQHF
>-|TRBV2|TRBJ2-1|TRBD2
TGTGCCAGCGGGGGGACTAGCGGGACCAGTGAGCAGTTCTTC
CASGGTSGTSEQFF
>-|TRBV6-5|TRBJ2-7|-
TGTGCCAGCAGCCGCGACTACGAGCAGTACTTC
CASSRDYEQYF
>-|TRBV11-2|TRBJ2-2|-
TGTGCCAGCAGCCCCAGGGGTGGGTTCACCGGGGAGCTGTTTTTT
CASSPRGGFTGELFF
>-|TRBV4-3|TRBJ2-2|-
TGCGCCAGCAGCCACGTGGGAGAAGGCACCGGGGAGCTGTTTTTT
CASSHVGEGTGELFF